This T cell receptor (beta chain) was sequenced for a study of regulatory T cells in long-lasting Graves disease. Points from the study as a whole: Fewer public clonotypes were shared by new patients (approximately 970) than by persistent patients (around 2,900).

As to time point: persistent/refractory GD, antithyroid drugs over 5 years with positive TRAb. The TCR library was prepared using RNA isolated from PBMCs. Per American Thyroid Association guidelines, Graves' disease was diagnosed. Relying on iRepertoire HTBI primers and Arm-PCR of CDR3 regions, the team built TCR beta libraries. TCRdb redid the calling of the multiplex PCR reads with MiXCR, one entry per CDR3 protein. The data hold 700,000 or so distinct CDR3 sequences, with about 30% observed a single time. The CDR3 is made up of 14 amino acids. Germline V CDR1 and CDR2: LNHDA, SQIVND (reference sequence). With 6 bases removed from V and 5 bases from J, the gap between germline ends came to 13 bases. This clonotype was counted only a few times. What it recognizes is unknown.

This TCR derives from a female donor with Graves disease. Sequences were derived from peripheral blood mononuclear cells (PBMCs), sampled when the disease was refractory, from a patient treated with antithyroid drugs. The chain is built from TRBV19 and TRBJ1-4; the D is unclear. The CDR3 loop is CASRDLQPNEKLFF. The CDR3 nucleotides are TGTGCCAGTAGGGACTTACAGCCGAATGAAAAACTGTTTTTT.